This T cell receptor (beta chain) was recovered during a study of graft-versus-host responses after intestinal transplantation (dated by TCRdb to the early 2020s). Regarding the study in general: Multivisceral, liver-intestinal, or isolated intestinal transplants were received by the recipients. Samples from a few later patients were sequenced in-house on an Illumina MiSeq with MiXCR processing rather than by the commercial service. To identify alloreactive clones, pre-transplant mixed lymphocyte reaction products were sequenced and then compared with unstimulated pre-transplant donor and recipient T cells. Donor T cell macrochimerism was defined as a peak of at least 4% donor T cells among recipient peripheral blood mononuclear cells. A cohort of around 25 intestinal transplant recipients, including one retransplant, was enrolled, and a few patients lacking pretransplant specimens were excluded. After intestinal transplantation, graft-versus-host and host-versus-graft alloreactive T cell clones were followed in the graft, circulation and bone marrow using bulk TCR-beta CDR3 sequencing. Anti-thymocyte globulin induction was given to all recipients, followed by maintenance tacrolimus and steroids for 2 to 4 years. The paper as a whole reports these results and caveats: The conclusions were limited by the relatively low number and heterogeneity of the intestinal transplant patients. In patients with donor T cell macrochimerism, the allografts had high GvH to HvG T cell clonal ratios. GvH clones were detected in recipient bone marrow, and some of these GvH clones were observed earlier in ileal mucosa or blood, consistent with an intestinal mucosal origin. Early after transplant, peak levels of circulating GvH clones were associated with declines in HvG clones.

To prepare the library, the immunoSEQ multiplex PCR assay was applied. For most patients, genomic DNA was isolated with the Qiagen DNeasy Blood and Tissue Kit and shipped frozen to Adaptive Biotechnologies for TCR sequencing. For most patients, genomic DNA was subjected to high-throughput TCR-beta CDR3 sequencing by Adaptive Biotechnologies. The original pipeline was this. TCR sequencing data were retrieved from Adaptive's ImmunoSEQ software for more than 15 patients, whereas three other patients were processed with MiXCR and VDJtools. CD4 versus CD8 sorting errors were corrected by removing sequences found in both subsets at a frequency ratio below 5:1. Because the origin of CDR3 nucleotide sequences shared between donor and recipient could not be assigned, those sequences were removed. To count as alloreactive, a clone needed at least 2-fold expansion over unstimulated cells and a minimum CFSE-low frequency of 0.002% (template counts) or 0.001% (read counts). Mappable clones were those detected in sequenced pre-transplant spleen, lymph node, or MLR CFSE-low populations of the donor or recipient. Cumulative frequency of alloreactive clones was calculated as a percentage of all sequences weighted by copy number. The source is immuneACCESS, and TCRdb retained only in-frame sequences with V and J called. Part of the clones is not carried over; for the studies checked, unresolved V genes explain less than half of this, and the remainder is unexplained. V and J calls and clone size come straight from that table; D and trimming were deduced from the DNA. This sample has fewer than 110,000 clones in its table, and roughly 90% of those were observed once. The ten top clones hold roughly 0.71% of the sample.

Remarks on this clone: Its antigen is still unknown. The sample holds no much larger clone one base away, and base qualities are not on file.

Taken with the paper, the label for time point translates to: cells obtained before transplantation from donor or recipient. CD3+CD4+ and CD3+CD8+ populations were FACS-sorted from unstimulated pre-transplant donor and recipient cells taken from spleen or lymph nodes. V loses 0 bases, J loses 0 bases, and the germline ends lie 13 bases apart. Taken from cysteine to phenylalanine, the CDR3 has 17 residues. This entry keeps only the CDR3 DNA: 51 bases, framed from base 1. CDR1 and CDR2, looked up from the germline V gene (reference sequence), are SGHNT and YYREEE. The sample consisted of unstimulated CD4+ T cells sorted from spleen or lymph node cells, taken before transplant. The origin of this receptor is a human donor who was the organ donor for an intestinal transplant. The rearrangement joined TRBV5-4 to TRBJ2-1; a tentative D match to TRBD2 spans 6 bases. The CDR3 has the sequence CASSLVFSGSSYNEQFF. The nucleotide sequence is TGTGCCAGCAGCTTGGTCTTTAGCGGAAGCTCCTACAATGAGCAGTTCTTC.